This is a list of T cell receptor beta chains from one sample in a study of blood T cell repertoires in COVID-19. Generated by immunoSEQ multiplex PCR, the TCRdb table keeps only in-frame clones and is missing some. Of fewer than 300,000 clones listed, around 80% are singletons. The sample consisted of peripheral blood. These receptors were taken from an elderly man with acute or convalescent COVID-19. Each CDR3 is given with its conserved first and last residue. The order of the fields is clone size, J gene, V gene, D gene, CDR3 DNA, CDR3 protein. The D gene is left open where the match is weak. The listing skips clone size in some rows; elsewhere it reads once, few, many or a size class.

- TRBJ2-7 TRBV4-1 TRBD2 TGCGCCAGCAGCCGGGGGATCGGGAGGGCCAGCGAGCAGTACTTC CASSRGIGRASEQYF
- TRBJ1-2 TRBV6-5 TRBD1 TGTGCCAGCAGAGCCGGGACAGGGGGCGGCTATGGCTACACCTTC CASRAGTGGGYGYTF
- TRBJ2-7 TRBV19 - TGTGCCAGTAGTAATCCGGACCAGGGTAGGAGAGAGCAGTACTTC CASSNPDQGRREQYF
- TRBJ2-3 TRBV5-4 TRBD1 TGTGCCAGCACTCCGGACAGGGAGTTTGGAGATACGCAGTATTTT CASTPDREFGDTQYF
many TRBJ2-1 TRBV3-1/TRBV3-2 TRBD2 TGTGCCAGCAGCCATCTAACTAGCGGGGGGGGCCTCTTC CASSHLTSGGGLF
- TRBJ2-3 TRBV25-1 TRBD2 TGTGCCAGCAGTCCGGGACTAGCGGGGAGCACAGATACGCAGTATTTT CASSPGLAGSTDTQYF
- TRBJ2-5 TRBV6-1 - TGTGCCAGCAGTGAGGGGGGTAAGAGGGAGACCCAGTACTTC CASSEGGKRETQYF
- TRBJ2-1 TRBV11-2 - TGTGCCAGCAGCTTAATGTCGCGGCATGAGCAGTTCTTC CASSLMSRHEQFF
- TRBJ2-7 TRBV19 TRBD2 TGTGCCAGTAGTATTCCAGGGAGGGCCTACGAGCAGTACTTC CASSIPGRAYEQYF
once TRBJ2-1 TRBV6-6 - TGTGCCAGCGGGGCGGGATTCTATGAGCAGTTCTTC CASGAGFYEQFF
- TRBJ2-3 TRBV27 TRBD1 TGTGCCAGCAGCTTAGGGGGCCGGCGGCTCACAGATACGCAGTATTTT CASSLGGRRLTDTQYF
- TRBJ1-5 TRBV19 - TGTGCCAGTAGTCCCCGGACGGGGAGTCAGCCCCAGCATTTT CASSPRTGSQPQHF
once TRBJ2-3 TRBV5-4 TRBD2 TGTGCCAGCAGCTTGGCTAGCGGGTACACAAATACGCAGTATTTT CASSLASGYTNTQYF
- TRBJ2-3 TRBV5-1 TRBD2 TGCGCCAGCAGGCCCCAGCGGGAGAGTTTCGATACGCAGTATTTT CASRPQRESFDTQYF
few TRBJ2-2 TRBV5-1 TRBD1 TGCGCCAGCAGCCCGGGACAGACGAACACCGGGGAGCTGTTTTTT CASSPGQTNTGELFF
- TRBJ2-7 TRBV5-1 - TGCGCCAGCAGCTTGGGGGGAGACACCTACGAGCAGTACTTC CASSLGGDTYEQYF
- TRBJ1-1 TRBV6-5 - TGTGCCAGCAGTAAACTCCCCCTCCTGGAGACTGAAGCTTTCTTT CASSKLPLLETEAFF
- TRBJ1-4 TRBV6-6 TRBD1 TGTGCCAGCACGCTTTCCGGGACAGAAAATGAAAAACTGTTTTTT CASTLSGTENEKLFF
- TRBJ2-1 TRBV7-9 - TGTGCCAGCAGCTTAGCCCCAGGGTTCCAGTTCTTC CASSLAPGFQFF
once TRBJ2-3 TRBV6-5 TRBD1 TGTGCCAGCAGTATCCGGGACAGGGGCACAGATACGCAGTATTTT CASSIRDRGTDTQYF
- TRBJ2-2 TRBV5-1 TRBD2 TGCGCCAGCAGCTTGTTAGCGGGGGGCTACACCGGGGAGCTGTTTTTT CASSLLAGGYTGELFF
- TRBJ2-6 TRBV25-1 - TGTGCCAGTGGGCCCTCTGGGGCCAACGTCCTGACTTTC CASGPSGANVLTF
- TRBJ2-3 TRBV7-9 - TGTGCCAGCAGCTTGAGGGCGGTATACACAGATACGCAGTATTTT CASSLRAVYTDTQYF
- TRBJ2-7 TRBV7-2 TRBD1 TGTGCCAGCAGCTTATGGGAGTGGACAGGGGCCTCCTACGAGCAGTACTTC CASSLWEWTGASYEQYF
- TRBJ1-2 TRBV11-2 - TGTGCCAGCAGCTTACAGGGACTTGGCTACACCTTC CASSLQGLGYTF
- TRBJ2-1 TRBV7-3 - TGTGCCAGCAGCTTAGGCAACTACAATGAGCAGTTCTTC CASSLGNYNEQFF
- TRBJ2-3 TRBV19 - TGTGCCAGTAGTAGTATCCGGGTCGCTGAAGGGGAGCGGGTGCCGCAATTCAGCAAGGGTACGCAGTATTTT CASSSIRVAEGERVPQFSKGTQYF
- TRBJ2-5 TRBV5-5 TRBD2 TGTGCCAGCAGCTTGGCCGGGACTAGGGGTTTGGAGACCCAGTACTTC CASSLAGTRGLETQYF